The next 15 T cell receptor beta chains were all read from a single sample in a study of CD8 T cells in ankylosing spondylitis. MiXCR, applied by TCRdb to the 5' RACE reads, yields one record per CDR3 protein. Of approximately 540,000 distinct CDR3 sequences detected, approximately 12% appear once; the ten largest clones hold under 7.5%. Findings and caveats of the study: For ankylosing spondylitis blood, a TCR beta motif of under 10 highly homologous variants appeared characteristic.

These receptors have no known antigen. Sequences were obtained from blood, either unsorted or a sorted T cell fraction (not recorded which). These receptors were taken from a male donor with ankylosing spondylitis.

Only a few counts were recorded for this clonotype. The chain has TRBV6-2 or TRBV6-3 and TRBJ2-5; tentative D call: TRBD2 (5 bases). The germline V gene encodes CDR1 MNHEY and CDR2 SVGEGT. The CDR3 extends over 14 amino acids. Trimming pared 0 bases from V and 6 bases from J, leaving 11 bases between. The CDR3: CASSYSNREQTQYF. DNA for the CDR3: TGTGCCAGCAGTTACTCGAACCGGGAACAGACCCAGTACTTC.

This clonotype was recorded many times. V usage is TRBV12-3 or TRBV12-4 and J usage is TRBJ2-3; D gene uncertain. The germline V and J ends were trimmed by 3 bases and 6 bases, with 7 bases remaining between them. The CDR3 has 12 amino acids. CDR3 sequence reads: CASSLVMDTQYF. DNA for the CDR3: TGTGCCAGCAGTTTGGTCATGGATACGCAGTATTTT.

The rearrangement uses TRBV20-1 and TRBJ2-3; no firm D call. CDR1 and CDR2 from the germline V gene are DFQATT and SNEGSKA (reference sequence). V lost 3 bases to trimming and J lost 1 base, with 11 bases between them. The CDR3 is 14 amino acids. The CDR3 DNA sequence: TGCAGTGCTAGTGTAGGGATTGGCACAGATACGCAGTATTTT. Encoded protein: CSASVGIGTDTQYF.

The chain couples TRBV28 to TRBJ1-2; 7 bases map to TRBD1. From germline, CDR1 is MDHEN and CDR2 SYDVKM. This CDR3 contains 15 residues. The V gene end was trimmed by 8 bases and the J gene end by 5 bases; junction bases not matched to a gene: 14. The CDR3 is CASSKSTGLGYGYTF. CDR3 nucleotide sequence: TGTGCCAGCTCGAAATCGACAGGGCTTGGGTATGGCTACACCTTC.

This clonotype was seen a handful of times. V is TRBV3-1 and J is TRBJ2-1; 10 nucleotides match TRBD2. The trim removed 1 base at V and 3 bases at J, leaving 6 bases unmatched. The CDR3 has 17 residues. Per germline, CDR1 LGHDT and CDR2 YNNKEL (reference sequence). This CDR3 reads CASSQGLAGAFYNEQFF. CDR3 DNA: TGTGCCAGCAGCCAAGGTCTAGCGGGAGCTTTCTACAATGAGCAGTTCTTC.

This sequence joins TRBV7-2 and TRBJ2-7; possibly TRBD1 or TRBD2 for D (5 bases each). The CDR3 spans 13 residues. Trimming cost V 4 bases and J 6 bases, with 13 bases left between them. Germline V gives CDR1 SGHTA, CDR2 FQGNSA. CDR3 nucleotides: TGTGCCAGCAGCTCAGCGGAGCAGGGCGAGCAGTACGTC. Protein: CASSSAEQGEQYV.

This clonotype came up many times. This sequence joins TRBV10-3 and TRBJ2-1; TRBD1 aligns across 8 bases. Germline values: CDR1 ENHRY, CDR2 SYGVKD. The CDR3 sequence is 17 residues long. The V and J ends lost 0 bases and 6 bases, in that order; junction bases with no gene match: 10. CDR3 coding DNA: TGTGCCATCAGTGAGTCGACTGTGCAGGGGGCACTCAATGAGCAGTTCTTC. Its translation is CAISESTVQGALNEQFF.

The V call is TRBV5-6, the J call TRBJ1-3, with a tentative D call TRBD1 (6 bases). Germline values: CDR1 SGHDT, CDR2 YYEEEE. The CDR3 runs to 15 residues. The V end was cut by 0 bases, the J end by 2 bases, with 9 bases between. The CDR3 DNA is TGTGCCAGCAGCTTGGAAGCAGGGGCTGGAAACACCATATATTTT. It yields the protein CASSLEAGAGNTIYF.

Only a few counts were recorded for this clonotype. The V and J genes are TRBV29-1 and TRBJ2-1; D unclear. The germline gives CDR1 SQVTM, CDR2 ANQGSEA. Trimming shortened V by 3 bases and J by 5 bases, and 11 bases separated the two germline ends. The CDR3 extends over 13 amino acids. CDR3 region: CSVEGAENNEQFF. The CDR3, as DNA: TGCAGCGTTGAGGGCGCGGAGAACAATGAGCAGTTCTTC.

This clonotype was seen a few times. The chain employs TRBV6-2 or TRBV6-3 and TRBJ2-3, with 12 bases identical to TRBD2. CDR3 length: 20 residues. From germline, CDR1 is MNHEY and CDR2 SVGEGT. V lost 2 bases, J lost 2 bases, and 14 bases stayed unmatched. In DNA, the CDR3 is TGTGCCAGCAGTTACGGGCTAGCGGGAGGGTCCCACCTCTACACAGATACGCAGTATTTT. Translation: CASSYGLAGGSHLYTDTQYF.

This clonotype was seen a handful of times. The chain is built from TRBV12-5 and TRBJ2-1, with 13 bases aligning to TRBD2. Losses at the gene ends were 6 bases for V and 9 bases for J; bases not matched to a gene: 8. There are 15 residues in the CDR3. Germline assignment: CDR1 LGHNT and CDR2 FRNRAP. DNA of the CDR3: TGTGCTAGTGGCCTCGGACTAGCGGGAGTTGGTGAGCAGTTCTTC. Translation gives CASGLGLAGVGEQFF.

The CDR3 spells CASSLGRNRGTSNQPQHF. DNA for the CDR3: TGTGCCAGCAGCTTAGGTAGAAACAGGGGGACAAGCAATCAGCCCCAGCATTTT. V is TRBV11-2 and J is TRBJ1-5; 8 bases line up with TRBD1. The germline V gene has CDR1 SGHAT and CDR2 FQNNGV. There are 18 residues in the CDR3. V was pared by 1 base and J by 1 base, with 9 bases of the junction left unmatched.

In this sample, this clonotype turned up many times. Written as DNA, the CDR3 is TGCGCCAGCAGCTTGTCCTGGGTGGGAGATACGCAGTATTTT. This sequence encodes CASSLSWVGDTQYF. The chain recombines TRBV5-1 with TRBJ2-3, with D uncertain. Trimming pared 1 base from V and 5 bases from J, leaving 11 bases between. CDR3 length equals 14 residues. Germline-derived CDR1 and CDR2 are SGHRS and YFSETQ.

This chain joins TRBV6-1 and TRBJ1-1; D unclear. The CDR3 covers 15 residues. V was shortened by 1 base and J by 1 base, with 10 bases between the two germline ends. CDR1 and CDR2 (germline): MNHNS, SASEGT. The CDR3 spells CASSEGGAANTEAFF. The CDR3 nucleotides are TGTGCCAGCAGTGAAGGGGGAGCAGCGAACACTGAAGCTTTCTTT.

The rearrangement joins TRBV20-1 to TRBJ2-1; 9 nucleotides line up with TRBD2. The CDR3 contains 16 residues. Unmatched junction bases numbered 10, after V lost 7 bases and J lost 0 bases. Germline-derived CDR1 and CDR2 are DFQATT and SNEGSKA (reference sequence). The CDR3 region is CSGWASGASSYNEQFF. CDR3 nucleotide sequence: TGCAGTGGGTGGGCTAGCGGGGCCAGCTCCTACAATGAGCAGTTCTTC.